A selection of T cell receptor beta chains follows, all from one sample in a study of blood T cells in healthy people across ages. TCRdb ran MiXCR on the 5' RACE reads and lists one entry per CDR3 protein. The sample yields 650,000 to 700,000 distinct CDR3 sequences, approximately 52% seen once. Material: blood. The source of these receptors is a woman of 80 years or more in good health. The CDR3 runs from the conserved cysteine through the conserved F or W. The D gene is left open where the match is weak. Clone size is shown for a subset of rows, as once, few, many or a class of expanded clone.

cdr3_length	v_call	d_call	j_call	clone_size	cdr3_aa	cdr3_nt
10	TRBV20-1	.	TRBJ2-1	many	CRGMGNEQFF	TGCAGGGGAATGGGAAATGAGCAGTTCTTC
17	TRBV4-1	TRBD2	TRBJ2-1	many	CASSHVPGLGLYNEQFF	TGCGCCAGCAGCCACGTCCCTGGACTAGGGCTATACAATGAGCAGTTCTTC
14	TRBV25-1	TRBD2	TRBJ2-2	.	CASRPGLVTGELFF	TGTGCCAGCAGACCGGGACTAGTGACCGGGGAGCTGTTTTTT
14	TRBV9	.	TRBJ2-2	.	CASSGLSRAGELFF	TGTGCCAGCAGCGGGTTAAGCAGGGCCGGGGAGCTGTTTTTT
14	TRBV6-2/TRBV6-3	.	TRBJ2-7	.	CASGDDSQFREQYF	TGTGCCAGCGGGGACGACAGCCAGTTTCGGGAGCAGTACTTC
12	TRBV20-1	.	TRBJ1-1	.	CRAREDMRGAFF	TGCAGGGCTAGAGAGGATATGAGGGGAGCTTTCTTT
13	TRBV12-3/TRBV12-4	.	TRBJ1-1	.	CASGVDRTTEAFF	TGTGCCAGTGGAGTTGACAGAACCACTGAAGCTTTCTTT
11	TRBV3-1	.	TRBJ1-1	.	CASSRPHEAFF	TGTGCCAGCAGCCGACCCCATGAAGCTTTCTTT
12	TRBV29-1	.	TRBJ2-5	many	CSVGAGEETQYF	TGCAGCGTTGGGGCAGGGGAAGAGACCCAGTACTTC
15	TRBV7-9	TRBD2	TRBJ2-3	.	CASPGLAGTTDTQYF	TGTGCCAGCCCAGGACTAGCGGGGACCACAGATACGCAGTATTTT
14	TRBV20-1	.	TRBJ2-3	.	CSASPGRGSDTQYF	TGCAGTGCCTCCCCTGGGAGGGGGTCAGATACGCAGTATTTT
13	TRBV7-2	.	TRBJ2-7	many	CASSYYRRDEQYF	TGTGCCAGCAGCTACTACAGGCGGGACGAGCAGTACTTC
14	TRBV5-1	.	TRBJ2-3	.	CASSVSRGTDTQYF	TGCGCCAGCAGCGTGTCAAGGGGAACAGATACGCAGTATTTT
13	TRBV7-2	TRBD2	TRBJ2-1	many	CASRVQTSLEQFF	TGTGCCAGCAGGGTACAGACTAGCTTGGAGCAGTTCTTC
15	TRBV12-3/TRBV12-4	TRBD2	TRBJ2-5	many	CASRTPLAGGGEQYF	TGTGCCAGCAGAACGCCACTAGCGGGAGGAGGAGAGCAGTACTTC
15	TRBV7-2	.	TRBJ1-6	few	CASSLVAALSSPLHF	TGTGCCAGCAGCTTAGTGGCAGCTCTCAGTTCACCCCTCCACTTT
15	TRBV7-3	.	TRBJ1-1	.	CASSPLWTGNTEAFF	TGTGCCAGCAGCCCACTCTGGACGGGAAACACTGAAGCTTTCTTT
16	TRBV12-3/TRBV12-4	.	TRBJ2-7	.	CASSSSGRRPTYEQYF	TGTGCCAGCAGTTCCTCAGGGAGGCGCCCTACCTACGAGCAGTACTTC
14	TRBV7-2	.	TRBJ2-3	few	CASSLGTVGDTQYF	TGTGCCAGCAGCTTAGGCACAGTTGGGGATACGCAGTATTTT
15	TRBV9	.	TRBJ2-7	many	CASSPEAGFLVEQYF	TGTGCCAGCAGCCCCGAGGCCGGGTTCCTAGTCGAGCAGTACTTC
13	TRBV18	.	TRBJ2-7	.	CASSPDSSYEQYF	TGTGCCAGCTCACCCGACAGCTCCTACGAGCAGTACTTC
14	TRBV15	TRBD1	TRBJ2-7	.	CATSRGTGPYEQYF	TGTGCCACCAGCAGAGGGACAGGCCCCTACGAGCAGTACTTC
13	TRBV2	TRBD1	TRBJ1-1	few	CASSGQGRTEAFF	TGTGCCAGCAGTGGACAGGGGAGAACTGAAGCTTTCTTT
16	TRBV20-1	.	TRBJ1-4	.	CSAQSFADTTNEKLFF	TGCAGTGCTCAATCCTTTGCAGACACAACTAATGAAAAACTGTTTTTT
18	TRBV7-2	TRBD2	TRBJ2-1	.	CASSLVLAGGVMGNGQFF	TGTGCCAGCAGCTTAGTACTAGCGGGAGGGGTAATGGGCAATGGGCAGTTCTTC
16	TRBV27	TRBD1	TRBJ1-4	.	CASRPDWGQGNEKLFF	TGTGCCAGCAGACCTGACTGGGGACAGGGTAATGAAAAACTGTTTTTT